What follows is one TCR beta chain and its context. Its antigen is not known. This entry belongs to a study of monozygotic twins with cystic fibrosis. Study outcomes and limitations: Clonality was generally low (median approximately 0.009), higher in the most severe patients.

Assay: immunoSEQ multiplex PCR; the TCRdb copy retains only in-frame clones and omits some. The table has around 34,000 clones, around 66% seen once. Sequencing used blood. This clonotype was sampled from a girl under 18 with cystic fibrosis.

The CDR3 DNA reads TGTGCCAGCAGCTCCTCTAGAGGCCACGAGCAGTACTTC. It translates to CASSSSRGHEQYF. The genes are TRBV11-2 and TRBJ2-7; no reliable D call. V lost 4 bases and J 5 bases, leaving 12 bases between the germline ends. Germline V gene lookup returns CDR1 SGHAT and CDR2 FQNNGV. The CDR3 extends over 13 amino acids.